This T cell receptor (beta chain) appears in the sequencing data of a study of spatial heterogeneity in lung cancer. Whole-study findings and limits: Counts that tracked tumor mutation counts were those of expanded intratumoral alpha and beta TCRs. Ubiquitous and regional nonsynonymous mutations were each tracked by the matching count of ubiquitous or regional expanded TCRs.

A unique molecular identifier was attached to every TCR cDNA molecule. Using its own MiXCR run on the 5' RACE reads, TCRdb lists one record per CDR3 protein. The sample has about 1,200 distinct CDR3 sequences, roughly 18% seen once. Specified time point: sample taken at primary tumor resection. Samples came from roughly 70 TRACERx patients with untreated early-stage lung cancer. Tumor, nontumor lung or frozen PBMC supplied whole RNA, sequenced without sorting. CDR3 length: 16 amino acids. CDR1 and CDR2 from the germline V gene are SNHLY and FYNNEI. The V and J ends lost 6 bases and 0 bases respectively, with 16 bases between them. This clonotype is medium-sized (0.01 to 0.1%). The target antigen is unknown.

The TCR sequence derives from a male donor with early-stage non-small cell lung cancer. The chain employs TRBV2 and TRBJ2-3; D possibly corresponds to TRBD2 (6 bases). Here the sequenced sample was lung tumor tissue, taken at surgery. The CDR3 here is CASRHTSSTSTDTQYF. The CDR3, as DNA: TGTGCCAGCAGACATACTAGCAGCACTAGCACAGATACGCAGTATTTT.